This T cell receptor (beta chain) derives from a study of human T cells and chemical hapten exposure (dated by TCRdb to the early 2020s). A note on the overall study: For sensitization, 2% DPC in acetone was applied to a roughly 2 cm by roughly 2 cm area of upper inner arm skin. Alopecia areata with under or over 50% scalp involvement, alopecia totalis and alopecia universalis were represented in the patient cohort, which was mostly female. Weekly therapeutic DPC doses were additionally applied to the scalp of patients throughout the approximately 24-week study period. For TCR sequencing, blood came from 25 to 35 alopecia patients at anywhere from one to four time points (pre-sensitization, 2, 6 and 24 weeks). In alopecia patients, the study followed how the peripheral blood TCR repertoire changed in vivo over primary and secondary sensitization to diphenylcyclopropenone (DPC), a hapten. Patch testing on the upper back used Finn chambers containing 0.01% DPC, with scoring done after 6 days according to International Contact Dermatitis Research Group standards. Patient blood was sampled pre-sensitization (week 0) and at 2, 6 and about 24 weeks after DPC sensitization. Libraries were combined into a pool for sequencing, and differences in TCR yield between samples came mainly from small differences in library volumes within the pool.

The sample's time point label, in plain terms: pre-sensitization, week 0. The sample's treatment or condition label is to be understood as: therapeutic diphenylcyclopropenone sensitization with weekly scalp DPC. At every patch-test visit, the blood draw took place before the patch test was put on. To be eligible, patients had to be aged 18 to 70, diagnosed with alopecia and judged suitable for DPC therapy, while pregnant patients were excluded. Total RNA was extracted from unfractionated whole blood that had been collected in Tempus Blood RNA tubes. Notes on this clonotype: Its recognized antigen is unknown. No quality values exist for individual bases; no much larger clone is one base distant.

What the work shows at the level of the full study, not this receptor alone: Repeated subsampling changed both the strength of the expansion versus patch-test correlation and the threshold at which the correlation became significant. All patients had alopecia, a presumed autoimmune disease, so their immune response might differ from that of healthy individuals. The number of TCRs above 1 in 1000 frequency did not change with DPC sensitization; there was no evidence of global repertoire structure alterations. A positive correlation was found between the number of PT1 expanded TCRs and patch test score, with significance reached at thresholds 8, 16 and 32 but not 4. Compared with pre-sensitization or healthy control sets, expanded TCRs formed significantly more large CDR3 similarity clusters, which is consistent with antigen-driven responses.

Library preparation was by RACE. Instrument on record: NextSeq 500. During library preparation, unique molecular identifiers were attached to individual cDNA molecules so that TCRs could be counted in a quantitative, reproducible way. For every blood RNA sample, sequencing covered both the TCR alpha and TCR beta chains. For the original study's pipeline: Samples had a median of approximately 93,000 TCRs, with a range from roughly 23,224 to 700,000. The Decombinator software suite was used to annotate the V, J and CDR3 of the TCR reads. To make PS versus PT1 abundance plots, every sample was subsampled to the same number of TCRs (28,000). Expanded TCRs were defined as absent before sensitization and observed at least eight times at the 2-week time point. TCRdb reworked the public reads: Q25 trimming with fastp, MiXCR clone assembly, productive beta chains retained. CDR3 protein duplicates are merged, each entry listing the most common genes and DNA. The V and J calls come from TCRdb's annotation, not from the publication. This sample holds about 93,000 distinct CDR3 sequences; about 8.5% were observed only once. About 2.5% of the sample is taken by the ten largest.

Measured from the cysteine to the phenylalanine, the CDR3 is 13 residues long. The kept DNA is CDR3 alone, 39 bases in frame from the first base. Reading the germline V gene gives CDR1 SGDLS and CDR2 YYNGEE. V was cut back by 4 bases and J by 6 bases, leaving a gap of 13 bases between them. Sample: whole blood, taken in connection with sensitization to the hapten diphenylcyclopropenone (DPC). The source of this sequence is a man aged 40-55 years with alopecia areata. Some clones in this sample may be carry-over from other donors' samples. The chain employs TRBV9 and TRBJ1-2, with the D gene uncertain. In nucleotide form, the sequence is TGTGCCAGCAGCAGTAGATCCGCCAATGGCTACACCTTC. Its protein product is CASSSRSANGYTF.